This T cell receptor beta chain was retrieved from a study of T cells in women clearing cervical HPV infection. Study-wide context: Cases: HPV16-related CIN3 or worse on histology, a couple of invasive cancers. Study results and limitations: A classifier using richness and V gene abundances reached an AUC of over 0.75. Richness differences could reflect unmeasured T-cell content per sample.

Clones were read by immunoSEQ multiplex PCR, and TCRdb kept only the in-frame ones, dropping some. The sample table sets out fewer than 40,000 clones. Concerning this clone: Its antigen is undetermined.

The sequenced sample was blood buffy coat. This TCR came from a woman between 18 and 75 years old with a cervical HPV16 infection that either progressed to CIN3+ or cleared (not recorded which).

The CDR3 loop is CASSYSNSHGYTF. CDR3 bases read: TGTGCCAGCAGTTACTCGAACAGTCATGGC. This chain links TRBV6-2 or TRBV6-3 with TRBJ1-2; D not certain. The CDR3 goes on 3 residues after the read ends, and that part is filled in from the germline J gene. The V and J ends lost 0 bases and 6 bases respectively, with 8 bases between them. The V gene's germline CDR1 is MNHEY and CDR2 SVGEGT. The CDR3 extends over 13 amino acids.